The 20 T cell receptor beta chains below all came from one sample that was sequenced in a study of cytomegalovirus exposure and HLA in healthy donors. Primers for the PCR totalled 60 Vbeta and 13 Jbeta. Profiling relied on immunoSEQ multiplex PCR, and the TCRdb table lists in-frame clones only, not all of them. The sample has about 150,000 clones; 74% are singletons. Sequenced sample: PBMCs. Receptors were obtained from a man aged 18 to 29 in good health and CMV-seropositive.

V gene TRBV29-1 combines with J gene TRBJ2-5; a possible D gene is TRBD1 (6 bases). V lost 5 bases to trimming and J lost 2 bases, with 12 bases between them. The CDR3 consists of 13 residues. CDR1 is SQVTM and CDR2 is ANQGSEA in the germline V gene. The CDR3 bases are TGCAGCGTTTCGATAACAGGGCAAGAGACCCAGTACTTC. Translated: CSVSITGQETQYF. The complete variable domain, with remaining parts taken from reference TRBV29-1 and TRBJ2-5, reads SAVISQKPSRDICQRGTSLTIQCQVDSQVTMMFWYRQQPGQSLTLIATANQGSEATYESGFVIDKFPISRPNLTFSTLTVSNMSPEDSSIYLCSVSITGQETQYFGPGTRLLVL.

The count of this clone is one. This chain joins TRBV18 and TRBJ2-7; a possible D gene is TRBD2 (5 bases). Trimming cost V 2 bases and J 0 bases, with 11 bases left between them. CDR1 and CDR2 from the germline V gene are KGHSH and LQKENI. The CDR3 extends over 15 amino acids. Here the CDR3 reads CASSPRGGRSYEQYF. Written as DNA, the CDR3 is TGTGCCAGCTCACCAAGAGGAGGACGCTCCTACGAGCAGTACTTC.

In DNA form, the CDR3 reads TGTGCCAGCAGCCCGGGACTAGCGTCGAATGAGCAGTTCTTC. Protein product: CASSPGLASNEQFF. The chain links TRBV7-9 to TRBJ2-1, with 10 bases lining up with TRBD2. This CDR3 comprises 14 residues. Trimming removed 5 bases from V and 7 bases from J; junction bases left unmatched: 5. CDR1 SEHNR and CDR2 FQNEAQ come from the germline V gene (reference sequence).

The V gene is TRBV5-1, the J gene TRBJ2-3; 8 nucleotides align to TRBD1. V was pared by 0 bases and J by 6 bases, with 3 bases of the junction left unmatched. Per the germline V gene, CDR1 is SGHRS and CDR2 is YFSETQ. The CDR3 is 14 residues long. The CDR3 sequence is CASSLDQGADTQYF. The CDR3 bases are TGCGCCAGCAGCTTGGACCAGGGGGCGGATACGCAGTATTTT.

The rearrangement links TRBV7-9 to TRBJ2-3, with 11 nucleotides matching TRBD1. Trimming cost V 5 bases and J 4 bases; bases outside gene matches: 8. Per germline, CDR1 SEHNR and CDR2 FQNEAQ (reference sequence). CDR3 size: 16 residues. CDR3 sequence reads: CASSLRTGGPADTQYF. CDR3 sequence (DNA): TGTGCCAGCAGCCTTCGGACAGGGGGCCCCGCAGATACGCAGTATTTT.

The CDR3 sequence: CASGSQGQGDNEQFF. CDR3 nucleotides: TGTGCCAGCGGCTCCCAGGGACAGGGGGACAATGAGCAGTTCTTC. V is TRBV28 and J is TRBJ2-1, with TRBD1 identical over 11 bases. V lost 8 bases, J lost 5 bases, and 8 bases stayed unmatched. The CDR3 runs to 15 residues. The germline V gene has CDR1 MDHEN and CDR2 SYDVKM.

The V call is TRBV6-1, the J call TRBJ1-5, with unresolved D. This CDR3 has 14 amino acids. Germline-derived CDR1 and CDR2 are MNHNS and SASEGT. V was clipped by 4 bases and J by 1 base, with 8 bases between them. CDR3 sequence reads: CASSVWASNQPQHF. CDR3 bases: TGTGCCAGCAGTGTATGGGCAAGCAATCAGCCCCAGCATTTT.

The chain carries TRBV4-1 and TRBJ2-7, with 9 nucleotides matching TRBD1. V lost 0 bases to trimming and J lost 4 bases; unmatched junction nucleotides: 7. The length of the CDR3 is 16 residues. Germline V gene lookup returns CDR1 MGHRA and CDR2 YSYEKL. CDR3 in amino acids: CASSQDLGQGKYEQYF. CDR3 in DNA: TGCGCCAGCAGCCAAGATTTGGGACAGGGAAAATACGAGCAGTACTTC.

This sequence joins TRBV2 and TRBJ1-2; D unclear. This CDR3 has 12 residues. V was cut by 5 bases and J by 8 bases, with 12 bases left in between. From germline, CDR1 is SNHLY and CDR2 FYNNEI. The CDR3, as DNA: TGTGCCAGCAGTATGACTGGCGCCGGCTACACCTTC. Its translation is CASSMTGAGYTF.

This sequence joins TRBV7-9 and TRBJ2-1, with TRBD2 identical over 10 bases. V lost 7 bases, J lost 5 bases, and 8 bases stayed unmatched. Looked up from germline, CDR1 is SEHNR and CDR2 is FQNEAQ (reference sequence). The CDR3 extends over 15 amino acids. CDR3 nucleotide sequence: TGTGCCAGCAAATTCGAGCGGGAGGGAGACAATGAGCAGTTCTTC. It encodes CASKFEREGDNEQFF.

This rearrangement joins TRBV9 to TRBJ1-1, with D perhaps TRBD1 (5 bases). Germline lookup yields CDR1 SGDLS and CDR2 YYNGEE. The CDR3 is made up of 14 amino acids. Trimming left V 4 bases short and J 4 bases short, with 14 bases between. The CDR3 protein is CASSLNWGGTEAFF. The CDR3 DNA reads TGTGCCAGCAGCCTCAACTGGGGGGGCACTGAAGCTTTCTTT.

The chain combines TRBV27 with TRBJ2-3; TRBD2 matches 7 bases. After removal of 11 bases from V and 4 bases from J, the junction contained 9 bases not matched to a gene. Germline V lookup: CDR1 MNHEY, CDR2 SMNVEV (reference sequence). This CDR3 has 13 amino acids. Written as DNA, the CDR3 is TGTGCCTGCGCAGCGGGAAGATCAGATACGCAGTATTTT. Its translation is CACAAGRSDTQYF.

The rearrangement links TRBV5-1 to TRBJ2-3; 7 bases are a match to TRBD2. This CDR3 spans 15 amino acids. J lost 0 bases, V lost 4 bases, and 5 bases had no gene match. CDR1 is SGHRS, CDR2 YFSETQ, per germline. CDR3: CASSPGLTSTDTQYF. The CDR3, as DNA: TGCGCCAGCAGCCCGGGACTAACTAGCACAGATACGCAGTATTTT.

J is TRBJ1-5 and V is TRBV10-3; D is uncertain. The length of the CDR3 is 14 residues. Germline V lookup: CDR1 ENHRY, CDR2 SYGVKD. The germline V and J ends were trimmed by 8 bases and 6 bases, with 17 bases remaining between them. The CDR3 DNA follows: TGTGCCATCGGAACATTTGACGAGGGTCAGCCCCAGCATTTT. The encoded protein is CAIGTFDEGQPQHF.

CDR3 nucleotides: TGTGCCACCAGCAGAGATCTCCTGTATACGCAGTATTTT. Translating gives CATSRDLLYTQYF. The V call is TRBV15, the J call TRBJ2-3; the D is unclear. CDR1 LNHNV and CDR2 YYDKDF come from the germline V gene (reference sequence). Trimming took 0 bases from V and 7 from J, leaving 8 bases between them. CDR3 length equals 13 residues.

This chain uses TRBV5-1 with TRBJ1-2; D is unclear. Germline V gene data show CDR1 as SGHRS and CDR2 as YFSETQ. The CDR3 is 15 amino acids. The V end lost 4 bases, the J end lost 3 bases, and 16 bases lay between the germline ends. DNA for the CDR3: TGCGCCAGCAGCCCCGATGGGATCGGGGACTATGGCTACACCTTC. The encoded protein is CASSPDGIGDYGYTF.

This clone was counted once. The chain joins TRBV6-5 to TRBJ2-7; possibly TRBD1 for D (6 bases). Germline assignment: CDR1 MNHEY and CDR2 SVGAGI. Between the trimmed V and J ends, which lost 4 bases and 6 bases, there was a span of 10 bases. The CDR3 sequence is 12 residues long. As DNA, the CDR3 is TGTGCCAGCAGTTTCACAGGGTTCGAGCAGTACTTC. It yields the protein CASSFTGFEQYF.

J is TRBJ2-5 and V is TRBV5-1; perhaps TRBD2 as D (6 bases). Trimming took off 3 bases at V and 4 bases at J, with 19 bases between the two ends. Looked up from germline, CDR1 is SGHRS and CDR2 is YFSETQ. CDR3 length: 16 residues. The DNA for the CDR3 is TGCGCCAGCAGCTCCCCGGGAGTCGGAATGGGAGAGACCCAGTACTTC. It yields the protein CASSSPGVGMGETQYF.

V gene TRBV10-1 combines with J gene TRBJ2-5; 8 positions match TRBD1. Germline CDR1 and CDR2: WNHNN and SYGVQD (reference sequence). Unmatched junction bases numbered 4, after V lost 4 bases and J lost 0 bases. The length of the CDR3 is 15 residues. The CDR3 DNA reads TGCGCCAGCAGTGTGGGACAGGAGAACCAAGAGACCCAGTACTTC. Residues: CASSVGQENQETQYF.

In nucleotides, the CDR3 is TGCGCCAGCAGCCAAGTACCAGGGGGCTTTAATCAGCCCCAGCATTTT. It translates to CASSQVPGGFNQPQHF. The chain employs TRBV4-1 and TRBJ1-5; 8 nucleotides match TRBD1. The germline CDR1 and CDR2 sequences are MGHRA and YSYEKL. V gave up 1 base and J gave up 4 bases; unmatched junction bases: 6. This CDR3 has 16 residues.